The present T cell receptor (beta chain) was sequenced within a study of cytomegalovirus exposure and HLA in healthy donors. PCR primers comprised 60 Vbeta and 13 Jbeta primers. TCRdb's copy holds only in-frame clones and misses some; the assay was immunoSEQ multiplex PCR. The profile shows some 140,000 clones, 65% to 75% of them singletons. The length of the CDR3 is 20 residues. The ends lost 0 bases at V and 1 base at J; junction bases unmatched: 17. Looked up from germline, CDR1 is SGDLS and CDR2 is YYNGEE. Specimen: PBMCs. The chain carries TRBV9 and TRBJ2-3; TRBD2 matches 7 bases. The clonotype was recovered from a man between 18 and 29 years old in good health and CMV-seronegative. CDR3 in amino acids: CASSVDIGPTAGVGTDTQYF. CDR3 DNA sequence: TGTGCCAGCAGCGTAGATATTGGCCCCACGGCGGGGGTGGGCACAGATACGCAGTATTTT.